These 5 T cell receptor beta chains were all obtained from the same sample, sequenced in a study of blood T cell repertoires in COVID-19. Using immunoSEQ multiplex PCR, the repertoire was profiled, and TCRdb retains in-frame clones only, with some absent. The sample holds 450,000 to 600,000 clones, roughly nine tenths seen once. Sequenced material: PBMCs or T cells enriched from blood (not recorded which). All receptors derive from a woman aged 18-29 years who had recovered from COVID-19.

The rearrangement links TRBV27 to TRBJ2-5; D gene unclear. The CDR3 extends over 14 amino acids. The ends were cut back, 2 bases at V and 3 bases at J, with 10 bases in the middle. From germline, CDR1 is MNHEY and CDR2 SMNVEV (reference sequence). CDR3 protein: CASSLMRQKETQYF. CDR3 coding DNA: TGTGCCAGCAGTTTAATGCGGCAGAAAGAGACCCAGTACTTC.

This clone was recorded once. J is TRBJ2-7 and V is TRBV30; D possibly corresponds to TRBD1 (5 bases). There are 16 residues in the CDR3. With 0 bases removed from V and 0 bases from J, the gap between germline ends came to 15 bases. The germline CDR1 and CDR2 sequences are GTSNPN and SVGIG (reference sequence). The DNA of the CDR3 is TGTGCCTGGAGTGTAATCCGACAGCCGAGCTCCTACGAGCAGTACTTC. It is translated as CAWSVIRQPSSYEQYF.

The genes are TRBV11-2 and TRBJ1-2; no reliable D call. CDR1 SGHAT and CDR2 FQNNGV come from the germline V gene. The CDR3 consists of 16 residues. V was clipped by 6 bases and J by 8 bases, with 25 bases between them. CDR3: CASRRPGIPLRWGYTF. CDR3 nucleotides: TGTGCCAGCAGACGTCCGGGAATTCCTCTCCGCTGGGGCTACACCTTC.

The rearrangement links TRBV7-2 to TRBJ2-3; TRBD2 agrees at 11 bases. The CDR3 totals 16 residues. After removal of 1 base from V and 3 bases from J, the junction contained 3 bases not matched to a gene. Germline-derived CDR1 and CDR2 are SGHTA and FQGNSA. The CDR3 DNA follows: TGTGCCAGCAGCTTAGACTTAGCGGGGGGGACAGATACGCAGTATTTT. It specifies CASSLDLAGGTDTQYF.

Written as DNA, the CDR3 is TGTGCCAGCAGTCCCCACCCCCCTGAATCAGGGGTCCCCTACGAGCAGTACTTC. It codes for CASSPHPPESGVPYEQYF. J is TRBJ2-7 and V is TRBV7-4, with D tentatively TRBD1 (6 bases). CDR3 length: 18 residues. V lost 6 bases and J lost 2, with 26 bases in between. Germline CDR1 is SGHVT and CDR2 is SQSDAQ.